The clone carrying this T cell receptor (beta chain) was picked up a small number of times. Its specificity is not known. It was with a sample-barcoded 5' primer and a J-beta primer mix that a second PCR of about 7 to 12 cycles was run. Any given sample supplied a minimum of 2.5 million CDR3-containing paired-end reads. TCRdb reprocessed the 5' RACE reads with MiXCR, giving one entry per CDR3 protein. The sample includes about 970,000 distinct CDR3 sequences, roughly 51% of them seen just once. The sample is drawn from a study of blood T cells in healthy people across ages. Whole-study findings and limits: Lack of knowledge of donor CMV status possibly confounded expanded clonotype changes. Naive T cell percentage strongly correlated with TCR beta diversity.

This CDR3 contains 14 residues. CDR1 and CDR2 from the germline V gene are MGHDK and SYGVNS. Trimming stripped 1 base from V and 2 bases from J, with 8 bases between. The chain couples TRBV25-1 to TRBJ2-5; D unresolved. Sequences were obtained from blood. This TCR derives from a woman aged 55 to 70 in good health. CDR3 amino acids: CASSEFLVQETQYF. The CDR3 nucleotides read TGTGCCAGCAGTGAATTTCTGGTTCAAGAGACCCAGTACTTC.